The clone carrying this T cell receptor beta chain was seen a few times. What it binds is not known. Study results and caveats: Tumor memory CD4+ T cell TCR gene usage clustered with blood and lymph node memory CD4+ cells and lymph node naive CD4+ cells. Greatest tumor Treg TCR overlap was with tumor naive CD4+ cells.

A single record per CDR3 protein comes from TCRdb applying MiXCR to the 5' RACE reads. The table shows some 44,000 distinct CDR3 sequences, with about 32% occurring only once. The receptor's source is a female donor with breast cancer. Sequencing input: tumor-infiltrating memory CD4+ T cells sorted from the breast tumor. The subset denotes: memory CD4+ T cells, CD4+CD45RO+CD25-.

The CDR3 nucleotides read TGTGCCAGCAGTTTAAGGCGGGGCGCTGGAAACACCATATATTTT. Amino acid sequence: CASSLRRGAGNTIYF. V and J are TRBV28 and TRBJ1-3; D possibly corresponds to TRBD1 (5 bases). Germline lookup yields CDR1 MDHEN and CDR2 SYDVKM. Between the trimmed V and J ends, which lost 2 bases and 2 bases, there was a span of 10 bases. The CDR3 runs to 15 residues.